These 10 T cell receptor beta chains originate from one sample sequenced in a study of blood T cell repertoires in COVID-19. Repertoires were generated with immunoSEQ multiplex PCR, while TCRdb's copy carries only in-frame clones and drops some. The sample includes 380,000 or so clones, 75% to 90% of them seen just once. Sequences were obtained from peripheral blood. The receptors originated from an older woman with COVID-19, enrolled during active disease.

J is TRBJ1-1 and V is TRBV30; 7 positions match TRBD1. Germline V gene lookup returns CDR1 GTSNPN and CDR2 SVGIG (reference sequence). J was trimmed by 5 bases and V by 5 bases; bases with no gene match: 11. The CDR3 is 14 amino acids. CDR3 residues: CAWGPGAGGTEAFF. The DNA of the CDR3 is TGTGCCTGGGGCCCAGGAGCAGGGGGAACTGAAGCTTTCTTT.

This clone was seen once. The chain links TRBV4-2 to TRBJ2-3; D call uncertain. The CDR3 has 15 residues. Germline values: CDR1 LGHNA, CDR2 YNFKEQ. V was clipped by 0 bases and J by 1 base, with 8 bases between them. The CDR3 sequence: CASSQERLGTDTQYF. The CDR3 coding sequence is TGTGCCAGCAGCCAAGAGAGGCTAGGCACAGATACGCAGTATTTT.

This clone was picked up a small number of times. The V call is TRBV5-6, the J call TRBJ1-2; no clear D. V lost 4 bases and J lost 8, with 12 bases in between. This CDR3 spans 12 amino acids. The germline CDR1 and CDR2 sequences are SGHDT and YYEEEE. In DNA form, the CDR3 reads TGTGCCAGCAGCCGGGCCCCGGGAGGCTACACCTTC. Encoded protein: CASSRAPGGYTF.

The rearrangement links TRBV7-7 to TRBJ2-1, with TRBD2 matching 11 bases. Germline V lookup: CDR1 SSHAT, CDR2 FNYEAQ (reference sequence). The CDR3 spans 17 residues. V trimming: 5 bases; J trimming: 3 bases; junction bases outside the gene matches: 9. The CDR3 DNA reads TGTGCCAGCAGCCCCGACCCGACTAGCGGGGTCTACAATGAGCAGTTCTTC. Translated, it gives CASSPDPTSGVYNEQFF.

The genes are TRBV2 and TRBJ2-7; D is unresolved. The germline gives CDR1 SNHLY, CDR2 FYNNEI. CDR3 length equals 13 residues. V was trimmed by 1 base and J by 1 base, leaving 5 bases between them. CDR3 residues: CASSEDQSYEQYF. CDR3 in DNA: TGTGCCAGCAGTGAAGACCAGTCCTACGAGCAGTACTTC.

This chain links TRBV9 with TRBJ2-2, with D unresolved. Trimming removed 2 bases at V and 6 bases at J, with 5 bases between. There are 12 residues in the CDR3. Germline loops: CDR1 SGDLS, CDR2 YYNGEE. CDR3 in DNA: TGTGCCAGCAGCGTTACTCCCGGGGAGCTGTTTTTT. Translation: CASSVTPGELFF.

The genes are TRBV4-1 and TRBJ1-1, with D possibly matching TRBD1 (5 bases). V was trimmed by 1 base and J by 4 bases, leaving 22 bases between them. Germline assignment: CDR1 MGHRA and CDR2 YSYEKL. The CDR3 consists of 18 residues. CDR3 in amino acids: CASSQGPQGSSGRTEAFF. DNA of the CDR3: TGCGCCAGCAGCCAAGGCCCGCAGGGTTCGTCTGGGCGCACTGAAGCTTTCTTT.

The chain couples TRBV5-1 to TRBJ1-4; 9 nucleotides line up with TRBD1. This CDR3 is 14 amino acids long. The V and J ends lost 5 bases and 5 bases, in that order; junction bases with no gene match: 4. Germline V lookup: CDR1 SGHRS, CDR2 YFSETQ. As DNA, the CDR3 is TGCGCCAGCAGTACAGGGGGCTGGAATGAAAAACTGTTTTTT. This sequence encodes CASSTGGWNEKLFF.

The chain links TRBV6-2 or TRBV6-3 to TRBJ2-7, with a possible D match to TRBD1 (6 bases). Germline-derived CDR1 and CDR2 are MNHEY and SVGEGT. The CDR3 runs 14 residues. V gave up 1 base and J gave up 2 bases, with 9 bases separating them. The CDR3 region is CASSYLQGTYEQYF. In DNA form, the CDR3 reads TGTGCCAGCAGTTACTTGCAGGGGACCTACGAGCAGTACTTC.

The chain joins TRBV19 to TRBJ1-5; maybe TRBD1 (5 bases). The CDR3 contains 18 residues. The V end lost 4 bases, the J end lost 2 bases, and 21 bases lay between the germline ends. The germline CDR1 and CDR2 sequences are LNHDA and SQIVND (reference sequence). The CDR3 spells CASSTTWGLYLGNQPQHF. CDR3 in DNA: TGTGCCAGTAGTACCACGTGGGGACTGTACTTAGGCAATCAGCCCCAGCATTTT.